These 10 T cell receptor beta chains share one sample of origin, sequenced in a study of blood T cell repertoires in COVID-19. Clones were read by immunoSEQ multiplex PCR, and TCRdb kept only the in-frame ones, dropping some. This sample yields tens of thousands of clones, of which 86% are seen a single time; less than 2.5% belongs to the top ten. Sequencing was performed on peripheral blood. These receptors came from a man younger than 40 with acute or convalescent COVID-19.

The chain is built from TRBV15 and TRBJ1-2; TRBD1 matches 8 bases. Trimming at V came to 5 bases and at J to 6 bases, leaving 8 bases not matched to a gene. The germline CDR1 and CDR2 sequences are LNHNV and YYDKDF (reference sequence). This CDR3 has 14 amino acids. Written as DNA, the CDR3 is TGTGCCACCAGCCGAGGAGGGACAGGAAATGGCTACACCTTC. Translating gives CATSRGGTGNGYTF.

The genes are TRBV5-1 and TRBJ1-1, with 8 bases that match TRBD1. Germline CDR1 and CDR2: SGHRS and YFSETQ. The CDR3 runs to 16 residues. Trimming cost V 0 bases and J 4 bases; bases outside gene matches: 8. The CDR3 bases are TGCGCCAGCAGCTTGGAAGGGGGACAGGCGGGCACTGAAGCTTTCTTT. Amino acids: CASSLEGGQAGTEAFF.

J is TRBJ1-2 and V is TRBV2; possibly TRBD1 for D (5 bases). This CDR3 is 15 amino acids long. CDR1 and CDR2 (germline): SNHLY, FYNNEI. Trimming left V 4 bases short and J 3 bases short, with 15 bases between. In DNA form, the CDR3 reads TGTGCCAGCAGTGCACAAAGGGGATTGGACTATGGCTACACCTTC. It translates to CASSAQRGLDYGYTF.

V and J are TRBV6-1 and TRBJ1-6; D gene unclear. V lost 3 bases, J lost 9 bases, and 9 bases lay in between. The CDR3 runs 13 residues. Germline-derived CDR1 and CDR2 are MNHNS and SASEGT. CDR3 nucleotides: TGTGCCAGCAGTGAGGCCGGGGTTTCACCCCTCCACTTT. Translated: CASSEAGVSPLHF.

The chain employs TRBV2 and TRBJ1-5; D remains ambiguous. V was cut by 6 bases and J by 9 bases, with 15 bases left in between. Germline CDR1 is SNHLY and CDR2 is FYNNEI. The CDR3 consists of 13 residues. The CDR3 protein is CASRGAGIGPQHF. The CDR3, as DNA: TGTGCCAGCAGGGGAGCGGGGATTGGGCCCCAGCATTTT.

This chain connects TRBV5-1 to TRBJ2-2; no clear D gene. The CDR3 extends over 15 amino acids. Germline V gene lookup returns CDR1 SGHRS and CDR2 YFSETQ. V was shortened by 0 bases and J by 4 bases, with 10 bases between the two germline ends. CDR3 residues: CASSLGNPGTGELFF. As DNA, the CDR3 is TGCGCCAGCAGCTTGGGAAACCCGGGCACCGGGGAGCTGTTTTTT.

This clone was counted a few times. The V and J genes are TRBV19 and TRBJ1-4; unclear D gene. The V gene's germline CDR1 is LNHDA and CDR2 SQIVND (reference sequence). V lost 4 bases to trimming and J lost 5 bases, with 17 bases between them. This CDR3 spans 16 amino acids. CDR3 in DNA: TGTGCCAGTAGTACGTCCCCTCCGGGGAACAATGAAAAACTGTTTTTT. Its protein product is CASSTSPPGNNEKLFF.

This rearrangement joins TRBV7-3 to TRBJ1-2, with D maybe TRBD1 (6 bases). This CDR3 contains 13 residues. Trimming stripped 2 bases from V and 6 bases from J, with 10 bases between. Germline CDR1 reads SGHTA; CDR2 reads FQGTGA. CDR3 protein: CASSLSGDNGYTF. The CDR3 nucleotides are TGTGCCAGCAGCTTATCAGGGGACAATGGCTACACCTTC.

This chain links TRBV7-9 with TRBJ1-1; D unclear. CDR1 is SEHNR, CDR2 FQNEAQ, per germline (reference sequence). Deletions cut 1 base from V and 3 bases from J, with 12 bases between. The CDR3 sequence is 15 residues long. The CDR3 loop is CASSLGGGWDTEAFF. CDR3 sequence (DNA): TGTGCCAGCAGCTTAGGTGGCGGGTGGGACACTGAAGCTTTCTTT.

J is TRBJ1-2 and V is TRBV6-1, with D tentatively TRBD1 (6 bases). Germline-derived CDR1 and CDR2 are MNHNS and SASEGT. Trimming cost V 2 bases and J 3 bases, with 10 bases left between them. The CDR3 has 14 residues. This CDR3 reads CASSERAGDYGYTF. Here the CDR3 DNA reads TGTGCCAGCAGTGAAAGGGCAGGGGACTATGGCTACACCTTC.